The rows below give T cell receptor beta chains drawn from one sample of a study of blood T cells in healthy people across ages. TCRdb ran MiXCR on the 5' RACE reads and lists one entry per CDR3 protein. The sample records approximately 690,000 distinct CDR3 sequences, 40% to 45% being singletons. The material sequenced was blood. The receptors derive from an older man in good health. CDR3s include the opening cysteine and the closing phenylalanine or tryptophan. Fields, in order: clone size, V gene, D gene, J gene, CDR3 protein, CDR3 DNA. A D gene is named only where the DNA matches it firmly. Part of the rows lack a size; the others show once, few, many or a class for expanded clones.

>NA|TRBV6-5|TRBD1|TRBJ1-2
CASTLTRGQGDGYTF
TGTGCCAGCACCTTAACCCGGGGACAGGGGGACGGCTACACCTTC
>NA|TRBV20-1|TRBD2|TRBJ2-3
CSARVAGITDTQYF
TGCAGTGCTCGGGTAGCGGGGATCACAGATACGCAGTATTTT
>NA|TRBV4-2|NA|TRBJ1-1
CASSQDQEGRGAFF
TGTGCCAGCAGCCAAGACCAGGAGGGGCGAGGAGCTTTCTTT
>NA|TRBV20-1|TRBD1|TRBJ2-5
CTIPRQGETQYF
TGCACCATCCCCAGACAGGGAGAGACCCAGTACTTC
>few|TRBV12-3/TRBV12-4|NA|TRBJ2-1
CASSFGGFSSYNEQFF
TGTGCCAGCAGTTTTGGAGGGTTTAGCTCCTACAATGAGCAGTTCTTC
>few|TRBV6-6|TRBD1|TRBJ2-5
CASSSPADRAETQYF
TGTGCCAGCAGCTCCCCCGCCGACAGGGCGGAGACCCAGTACTTC
>few|TRBV2|TRBD2|TRBJ2-6
CASFWGLAGTGANVLTF
TGTGCCAGCTTCTGGGGACTAGCGGGGACTGGGGCCAACGTCCTGACTTTC
>NA|TRBV6-2/TRBV6-3|TRBD2|TRBJ2-7
CASSLPEAGGRHEQYF
TGTGCCAGCAGCCTGCCGGAAGCGGGGGGCCGTCACGAGCAGTACTTC
>NA|TRBV18|TRBD2|TRBJ2-3
CASSPQLAGATDTQYF
TGTGCCAGCTCACCACAACTAGCGGGGGCCACAGATACGCAGTATTTT
>NA|TRBV16|NA|TRBJ2-7
CASSQSVGRAGSEQYF
TGTGCCAGCAGCCAATCTGTCGGGCGCGCTGGGTCCGAGCAGTACTTC
>many|TRBV5-5|TRBD2|TRBJ2-1
CASTPSGGPFSSYNEQFF
TGTGCCAGCACCCCGTCGGGAGGGCCGTTCAGCTCCTACAATGAGCAGTTCTTC
>NA|TRBV6-1|TRBD1|TRBJ2-7
CAIRREDRGDEQYF
TGTGCCATCCGTCGGGAGGACAGGGGTGACGAGCAGTACTTC
>many|TRBV7-8|NA|TRBJ2-7
CASSTQRTDGLDEQYF
TGTGCCAGCAGCACCCAAAGGACGGATGGGTTGGACGAGCAGTACTTC
>NA|TRBV2|TRBD2|TRBJ2-7
CASSQTSGLYEQYF
TGTGCCAGCAGTCAGACTAGCGGACTCTACGAGCAGTACTTC
>NA|TRBV7-2|NA|TRBJ2-3
CASRQRQVHTDTQYF
TGTGCCAGCAGACAGAGACAGGTCCACACAGATACGCAGTATTTT
>few|TRBV5-1|NA|TRBJ2-4
CASSLREKTPKRNIQYF
TGCGCCAGCAGCTTGAGGGAAAAAACGCCAAAGAGAAACATTCAGTACTTC
>NA|TRBV7-2|TRBD2|TRBJ2-3
CASSLETSGRDTQYF
TGTGCCAGCAGCTTAGAGACTAGCGGGAGAGATACGCAGTATTTT
>NA|TRBV20-1|NA|TRBJ2-1
CSVRQVSSCNEQFF
TGCAGTGTTAGGCAGGTGAGCTCCTGCAATGAGCAGTTCTTC
>NA|TRBV6-2/TRBV6-3|TRBD1|TRBJ1-1
CASSYTLINRGNTEAFF
TGTGCCAGCAGTTACACCCTGATCAACAGGGGGAACACTGAAGCTTTCTTT
>NA|TRBV20-1|TRBD1|TRBJ2-7
CSAEYYGTGTLAELYNEQYF
TGCAGTGCGGAATACTATGGGACAGGGACCCTAGCAGAACTCTACAATGAGCAGTACTTC
>NA|TRBV6-1|NA|TRBJ1-1
CASSGGQTTEAFF
TGTGCCAGCAGTGGCGGACAGACCACTGAAGCTTTCTTT
>few|TRBV20-1|NA|TRBJ2-1
CSAHQWVGGTNEQFF
TGCAGTGCTCACCAGTGGGTGGGGGGAACGAATGAGCAGTTCTTC
>NA|TRBV27|TRBD1|TRBJ1-2
CASSSPGTGLYGYTF
TGTGCCAGCAGTTCCCCCGGGACAGGTCTCTATGGCTACACCTTC
>once|TRBV20-1|TRBD2|TRBJ2-5
CSASSPSLAGPQETQYF
TGCAGTGCTAGCTCGCCGTCGCTAGCGGGGCCCCAAGAGACCCAGTACTTC
>NA|TRBV10-1|TRBD2|TRBJ2-3
CASSGYTSGGFTDTQYF
TGCGCCAGCAGTGGATATACTAGCGGGGGATTCACAGATACGCAGTATTTT
>few|TRBV29-1|TRBD1|TRBJ1-1
CSVTGQPNTEAFF
TGCAGCGTGACGGGACAGCCGAACACTGAAGCTTTCTTT
>NA|TRBV2|NA|TRBJ2-4
CASSDRLEAKNIQYF
TGTGCCAGCAGTGACAGGCTCGAGGCCAAAAACATTCAGTACTTC
>few|TRBV21-1|NA|TRBJ2-7
CASSTRGQYEQYF
TGTGCCAGCAGCACAAGGGGACAATACGAGCAGTACTTC
>NA|TRBV20-1|NA|TRBJ2-7
CSAANNEQYF
TGCAGTGCAGCTAACAATGAGCAGTACTTC
>NA|TRBV30|NA|TRBJ1-2
CARNYRDDYGYTF
TGTGCCCGCAACTACAGGGACGACTATGGCTACACCTTC
>NA|TRBV20-1|TRBD1|TRBJ2-3
CSAETGGDSDTQYF
TGCAGTGCTGAGACAGGGGGGGATTCGGATACGCAGTATTTT
>NA|TRBV27|TRBD1|TRBJ1-6
CASSPRGDVRSPLHF
TGTGCCAGCAGTCCCAGGGGGGACGTTAGATCACCCCTCCACTTT
>few|TRBV28|NA|TRBJ2-7
CASSLGLRSYEQYF
TGTGCCAGCAGTTTAGGGCTTCGCTCCTACGAGCAGTACTTC
>few|TRBV19|TRBD2|TRBJ2-1
CASSWTSGDNEQFF
TGTGCCAGTAGTTGGACTAGCGGTGACAATGAGCAGTTCTTC
>NA|TRBV30|NA|TRBJ1-2
CAWTYFNYGYTF
TGTGCCTGGACCTACTTTAACTATGGCTACACCTTC
>many|TRBV10-2|NA|TRBJ2-2
CASSAEGVPGELFF
TGCGCCAGCAGTGCCGAGGGAGTACCCGGGGAGCTGTTTTTT
>many|TRBV7-7|NA|TRBJ2-5
CASSLAGSGIETQYF
TGTGCCAGCAGCTTAGCAGGGTCGGGTATTGAGACCCAGTACTTC
>few|TRBV7-2|NA|TRBJ1-2
CASTLDPPNYGYTF
TGTGCCAGCACCCTGGACCCCCCTAACTATGGCTACACCTTC
>few|TRBV4-2|TRBD2|TRBJ2-1
CASSRGGTGNNEQFF
TGTGCCAGCAGCCGCGGGGGGACTGGCAACAATGAGCAGTTCTTC
>NA|TRBV29-1|NA|TRBJ2-1
CSVIMTDRSTYNEQFF
TGCAGCGTGATTATGACAGATCGCTCAACCTACAATGAGCAGTTCTTC
>NA|TRBV14|TRBD2|TRBJ2-3
CASSQVGLAGGSNTDTQYF
TGTGCCAGCAGCCAAGTTGGACTAGCGGGAGGGAGTAATACAGATACGCAGTATTTT
>NA|TRBV11-1|NA|TRBJ1-2
CVSSLLGRGYTF
TGTGTCAGCAGCTTATTGGGGCGTGGCTACACCTTC
>NA|TRBV20-1|TRBD2|TRBJ2-5
CSASRASGRVFETQYF
TGCAGTGCTAGTAGAGCTAGCGGGAGGGTCTTTGAGACCCAGTACTTC
>NA|TRBV3-1|TRBD1|TRBJ2-4
CASSQNEDREFQNIQYF
TGTGCCAGCAGCCAAAACGAAGACAGGGAGTTCCAAAACATTCAGTACTTC
>NA|TRBV25-1|TRBD2|TRBJ2-5
CASSEFSGITYNEQYF
TGTGCCAGCAGTGAGTTTAGCGGGATCACCTACAATGAGCAGTACTTC
>NA|TRBV4-3|TRBD2|TRBJ2-7
CASSQLSGGSSYEQYF
TGCGCCAGCAGCCAACTGAGCGGGGGGAGTTCCTACGAGCAGTACTTC
>NA|TRBV20-1|NA|TRBJ2-7
CSASLSRTYEQYF
TGCAGTGCTAGTCTCAGCCGAACCTACGAGCAGTACTTC
>NA|TRBV5-1|NA|TRBJ2-3
CASSRLSSGTTDTQYF
TGCGCCAGCAGCCGCCTTTCCAGCGGTACCACAGATACGCAGTATTTT
>NA|TRBV20-1|NA|TRBJ2-7
CSAPLWGGAGYEQYF
TGCAGTGCCCCCTTATGGGGGGGGGCCGGGTACGAGCAGTACTTC
>few|TRBV28|TRBD1|TRBJ2-5
CASSSMDRVGETQYF
TGTGCCAGCAGTTCGATGGACAGGGTCGGGGAGACCCAGTACTTC
>few|TRBV7-2|NA|TRBJ2-7
CASSAQARVSAYEQYF
TGTGCCAGCAGCGCCCAAGCCCGGGTGAGCGCCTACGAGCAGTACTTC
>few|TRBV29-1|NA|TRBJ2-1
CSAMARGPYNERFF
TGCAGCGCCATGGCGCGGGGGCCCTACAATGAGCGGTTCTTC
>NA|TRBV18|NA|TRBJ2-5
CASSPPSTGKETQYF
TGTGCCAGCTCACCACCGAGTACAGGGAAAGAGACCCAGTACTTC
>NA|TRBV4-2|NA|TRBJ2-1
CASSQEGGSSYNEQFF
TGTGCCAGCAGCCAAGAAGGGGGGAGCTCCTACAATGAGCAGTTCTTC
>many|TRBV20-1|TRBD2|TRBJ2-1
CSAGGSGGRAHEQFF
TGCAGTGCTGGGGGGTCTGGCGGGAGGGCCCATGAGCAGTTCTTC
>NA|TRBV7-2|NA|TRBJ2-5
CASNRLPETQYF
TGTGCCAGCAACCGACTCCCAGAGACCCAGTACTTC